The rows below give T cell receptor beta chains drawn from one sample of a study of a mutant IDH1 vaccine in newly diagnosed glioma. Libraries were prepared by immunoSEQ multiplex PCR; TCRdb keeps only in-frame clonotypes and omits some of them. The sample contains about 36,000 clones, around four fifths of which appear only once. The sequenced sample was PBMCs, obtained from a glioma patient treated with radiotherapy, temozolomide or both. The receptors shown here come from a man in his forties or fifties with glioma. Some clones in this sample may be carry-over from other donors' samples. CDR3s include the opening cysteine and the closing phenylalanine or tryptophan. Fields, in order: clone size, D gene, J gene, V gene, CDR3 protein, CDR3 DNA. The D gene is left open where the match is weak. Clone size is shown for a subset of rows, as once, few, many or a class of expanded clone.

>-|-|TRBJ1-2|TRBV2
CASSLEKSAGYTF
TGTGCCAGCAGTTTAGAGAAATCCGCTGGCTACACCTTC
>-|-|TRBJ1-1|TRBV11-2
CASSRGGHTEAFF
TGTGCCAGCTCGCGGGGGGGGCACACTGAAGCTTTCTTT
>-|-|TRBJ1-1|TRBV7-2
CASSLLGANTEAFF
TGTGCCAGCAGCTTATTGGGGGCGAACACTGAAGCTTTCTTT
>-|-|TRBJ1-2|TRBV7-9
CASSNSNYGYTF
TGTGCCAGCTCCAATAGCAACTATGGCTACACCTTC
>-|TRBD1|TRBJ2-7|TRBV19
CASSTTDRDRAYEQYF
TGTGCCAGTAGTACAACCGATCGGGACAGGGCCTACGAGCAGTACTTC
>once|-|TRBJ2-7|TRBV27
CASSLFRGYEQYF
TGTGCCAGCAGTTTATTCCGGGGCTACGAGCAGTACTTC
>-|-|TRBJ1-5|TRBV27
CASGTSQPQHF
TGTGCCAGCGGGACTTCTCAGCCCCAGCATTTT
>-|-|TRBJ1-1|TRBV9
CASSVYGLSTEAFF
TGTGCCAGCAGCGTTTACGGTTTGTCAACTGAAGCTTTCTTT
>-|-|TRBJ1-2|TRBV19
CASSIDGRSYGYTF
TGTGCCAGTAGTATAGACGGACGGTCCTATGGCTACACCTTC
>-|-|TRBJ1-3|TRBV7-8
CASSLVADSGNTIYF
TGTGCCAGCAGCTTAGTGGCCGACTCTGGAAACACCATATATTTT
>-|-|TRBJ1-2|TRBV18
CASSREVVYGYTF
TGTGCCAGCTCACGAGAGGTGGTCTATGGCTACACCTTC
>-|-|TRBJ2-7|TRBV7-2
CASSSDYSYEQYF
TGTGCCAGCAGCTCGGACTACTCCTACGAGCAGTACTTC
>few|-|TRBJ2-1|TRBV20-1
CSASPGVGQFF
TGCAGTGCTAGTCCCGGAGTCGGGCAGTTCTTC
>-|-|TRBJ2-1|TRBV6-5
CASSYGGLNEQFF
TGTGCCAGCAGTTACGGAGGCCTCAATGAGCAGTTCTTC
>-|TRBD1|TRBJ1-4|TRBV6-6
CASRPWQGASGEKLFF
TGTGCCAGCAGACCGTGGCAGGGGGCGTCGGGTGAAAAACTGTTTTTT
>-|-|TRBJ1-1|TRBV2
CASSASRNTEAFF
TGTGCCAGCAGTGCCAGCAGAAACACTGAAGCTTTCTTT
>-|-|TRBJ1-5|TRBV29-1
CSARPQHF
TGCAGCGCTCGGCCCCAGCATTTT
>-|TRBD1|TRBJ1-1|TRBV2
CASSDPTGELGSEAFF
TGTGCCAGCAGTGACCCGACAGGGGAACTAGGGTCTGAAGCTTTCTTT
>-|TRBD1|TRBJ1-1|TRBV7-2
CASSSDRVTEAFF
TGTGCCAGCAGCTCCGACAGGGTTACTGAAGCTTTCTTT
>-|-|TRBJ1-2|TRBV19
CATSTGRGGYTF
TGTGCCACATCGACAGGCAGGGGAGGCTACACCTTC
>-|-|TRBJ2-5|TRBV6-5
CAESLVPVETQYF
TGTGCCGAAAGCTTGGTACCGGTAGAGACCCAGTACTTC
>-|-|TRBJ1-2|TRBV5-4
CASSSGFGGYTF
TGTGCCAGCAGCTCTGGGTTTGGAGGCTACACCTTC
>-|-|TRBJ2-7|TRBV6-1
CASSEAGDPTEQYF
TGTGCCAGCAGTGAAGCCGGGGATCCAACCGAGCAGTACTTC
>-|-|TRBJ1-5|TRBV2
CASSRGGWEPQHF
TGTGCCAGCAGCCGGGGGGGGTGGGAGCCCCAGCATTTT
>-|-|TRBJ2-2|TRBV25-1
CASSARDNELFF
TGTGCCAGCAGTGCCCGGGACAACGAGCTGTTTTTT
>-|-|TRBJ1-2|TRBV6-5
CASRRAGTTSGYTF
TGTGCCAGCAGGAGGGCCGGGACAACTAGCGGCTACACCTTC
>-|-|TRBJ1-4|TRBV4-1
CASSQDYEKLFF
TGCGCCAGCAGCCAAGATTACGAAAAACTGTTTTTT
>-|TRBD1|TRBJ2-7|TRBV7-9
CASRFGTGENYEQYF
TGTGCCAGCAGATTTGGGACAGGGGAGAACTACGAGCAGTACTTC
>-|-|TRBJ1-2|TRBV29-1
CSGWWGFDGYTF
TGCAGCGGCTGGTGGGGGTTTGATGGCTACACCTTC
>once|-|TRBJ2-2|TRBV6-5
CASSYSAGTPGELFF
TGTGCCAGCAGTTACAGCGCAGGGACTCCCGGGGAGCTGTTTTTT
>-|-|TRBJ2-3|TRBV5-6
CASTPGPTDTQYF
TGTGCCAGCACCCCAGGACCCACAGATACGCAGTATTTT
>once|TRBD1|TRBJ2-2|TRBV6-1
CASSEARGPGELFF
TGTGCCAGCAGTGAAGCGAGGGGGCCCGGGGAGCTGTTTTTT
>few|TRBD1|TRBJ1-5|TRBV30
CAWRDRGSNQPQHF
TGTGCCTGGAGAGACAGGGGTAGCAATCAGCCCCAGCATTTT
>once|-|TRBJ1-6|TRBV5-6
CASSFGTENSPLHF
TGTGCCAGCAGCTTTGGGACGGAGAATTCACCCCTCCACTTT
>-|-|TRBJ1-5|TRBV6-5
CASSFSTGSNQPQHF
TGTGCCAGCAGTTTTTCAACAGGGAGCAATCAGCCCCAGCATTTT
>-|-|TRBJ1-3|TRBV28
CASSLPQSFSGNTIYF
TGTGCCAGCAGTTTACCTCAGAGTTTCTCTGGAAACACCATATATTTT
>-|-|TRBJ2-7|TRBV7-6
CASSSLLELVDEQYF
TGTGCCAGCAGCTCCCTCCTGGAACTCGTCGACGAGCAGTACTTC
>-|-|TRBJ1-3|TRBV14
CASSQSSPDSVGNTIYF
TGTGCCAGCAGCCAATCCTCTCCTGATTCGGTTGGAAACACCATATATTTT
>-|-|TRBJ2-3|TRBV5-1
CASSSEADTQYF
TGCGCCAGCAGCTCAGAAGCAGATACGCAGTATTTT
>once|-|TRBJ2-7|TRBV5-4
CASSSGTWGEQYF
TGTGCCAGCAGCTCCGGGACATGGGGCGAGCAGTACTTC
>-|TRBD2|TRBJ2-5|TRBV5-8
CASSLEASGVITQETQYF
TGTGCCAGCAGCTTGGAGGCTAGCGGGGTGATTACCCAAGAGACCCAGTACTTC
>-|-|TRBJ2-6|TRBV19
CASSIPGRVTSGANVLTF
TGTGCCAGTAGTATTCCCGGCAGGGTAACGTCTGGGGCCAACGTCCTGACTTTC
>once|-|TRBJ2-3|TRBV5-1
CASSSAGINTDTQYF
TGCGCCAGCAGCTCGGCGGGGATAAACACAGATACGCAGTATTTT
>few|-|TRBJ2-2|TRBV6-1
CASSSRGPGELFF
TGTGCCAGCAGTTCCCGGGGCCCCGGGGAGCTGTTTTTT
>-|-|TRBJ2-1|TRBV7-2
CASSFFRDNEQFF
TGTGCCAGCAGCTTTTTCAGAGACAATGAGCAGTTCTTC
>once|-|TRBJ1-3|TRBV5-4
CASSRYGGETGNTIYF
TGTGCCAGCAGCCGTTACGGAGGGGAGACTGGAAACACCATATATTTT
>-|TRBD1|TRBJ1-4|TRBV7-7
CASSSSGGLNEKLFF
TGTGCCAGCAGCTCGTCAGGGGGCCTCAATGAAAAACTGTTTTTT
>-|-|TRBJ1-4|TRBV23-1
CASLELNEKLFF
TGCGCCAGCCTAGAATTGAATGAAAAACTGTTTTTT
>-|-|TRBJ2-2|TRBV7-6
CASSLVFTVTGELFF
TGTGCCAGCAGCTTAGTATTTACGGTTACCGGGGAGCTGTTTTTT
>-|TRBD2|TRBJ2-3|TRBV19
CASSINLVGGDTQYF
TGTGCCAGTAGTATCAACTTAGTCGGGGGGGATACGCAGTATTTT
>-|TRBD2|TRBJ2-7|TRBV15
CATSRGGLAGDSYEQYF
TGTGCCACCAGCAGAGGTGGACTAGCGGGGGATTCCTACGAGCAGTACTTC
>-|-|TRBJ2-3|TRBV10-2
CASSVYRGQDTQYF
TGCGCCAGCAGTGTCTATCGGGGGCAAGATACGCAGTATTTT
>-|-|TRBJ2-3|TRBV5-1
CASSLRRTSTDTQYF
TGCGCCAGCAGCTTGCGGCGGACTAGCACAGATACGCAGTATTTT
>-|TRBD1|TRBJ2-7|TRBV6-1
CASSKGATYEQYF
TGTGCCAGCAGTAAGGGGGCGACCTACGAGCAGTACTTC
>few|-|TRBJ2-7|TRBV28
CASSSTRLLRDYEQYF
TGTGCCAGCAGTTCTACGAGACTCCTCAGGGACTACGAGCAGTACTTC
>once|-|TRBJ1-1|TRBV6-4
CASSSNTEAFF
TGTGCCAGCTCTTCTAACACTGAAGCTTTCTTT
>-|-|TRBJ2-7|TRBV6-5
CASKDSGDHEQYF
TGTGCCTCCAAGGACAGTGGGGACCACGAGCAGTACTTC
>-|-|TRBJ1-2|TRBV4-2
CASSQSGGNYGYTF
TGTGCCAGCAGCCAATCGGGTGGGAACTATGGCTACACCTTC
>-|-|TRBJ2-5|TRBV2
CASSGPGKETQYF
TGTGCCAGCAGTGGCCCAGGGAAAGAGACCCAGTACTTC